Listed below are T cell receptor beta chains from one sample, sequenced in a study of cytotoxic CD8 clonotypes in ibrutinib-treated CLL. Produced via immunoSEQ multiplex PCR; TCRdb's table is partial and in-frame only. The sample gives fewer than 45,000 clones, under 80% of which show up once; over 9% is in the top ten. The source was PBMCs, collected at disease progression, from a patient treated with ibrutinib. These receptors were obtained from a human donor with chronic lymphocytic leukemia. Both conserved end residues are part of each CDR3. Each record gives: V gene, CDR3 protein.

>TRBV11-2
CASSPPRTGLTDTQYF
>TRBV2
CASTTEETQYF
>TRBV18
CASSPSPGARYGYTF
>TRBV10-1
CASSEKRGRIGELFF
>TRBV2
CASSGDSGVRGEQYF
>TRBV19
CASSIGYETGNTIYF
>TRBV7-9
CASSFGGRLDTEAFF
>TRBV7-9
CASSSPERWGNTGELFF
>TRBV5-6
CASLGGGNQETQYF
>TRBV18
CASSTSGGGYEQYF
>TRBV5-1
CASSSSQDTGELFF
>TRBV19
CASRLPGTEKLFF
>TRBV28
CASDRAPHPSAEQYF
>TRBV29-1
CSPLAEATYTDTQYF
>TRBV5-1
CASSKDSLYEQYF
>TRBV5-5
CASSLFTGGGSPLHF
>TRBV7-9
CASSLAKGMNTEAFF
>TRBV13
CASSLGQGAGYTF
>TRBV6-4
CASRGQGADGYTF
>TRBV7-9
CASSSREGGYEQYF
>TRBV29-1
CSVAEQVGEKLFF
>TRBV7-8
CASSLGRWGGSYEQYF
>TRBV5-6
CASSLNWDGYTF
>TRBV5-5
CASSLVRDFSYGYTF
>TRBV14
CASSQDATRETQYF
>TRBV15
CATSKRQGVSEAFF
>TRBV9
CASSPRGHNEQFF
>TRBV4-1
CASSQISGYGYTF